This T cell receptor beta chain was observed in a study of T-cell reconstitution after alpha-beta-depleted transplantation in children. In germline, CDR1 is DFQATT, CDR2 SNEGSKA (reference sequence). The V and J ends lost 0 bases and 6 bases respectively, with 15 bases between them. The CDR3 totals 15 residues. Unique molecular identifiers were incorporated into the prepared TCRbeta library. In TCRdb, the PCR reads were re-called with MiXCR into one record per CDR3 protein. The table records some 640,000 distinct CDR3 sequences, 15% to 20% of them present only once. The table lists this clonotype with many counts.

The receptor was isolated from a human donor who donated a stem cell graft to a child with acute myeloid leukemia. The sample was PBMCs from the stem cell graft donor, taken from the stem cell graft. This chain connects TRBV20-1 to TRBJ2-1; the D gene is possibly TRBD2 (6 bases). Here the CDR3 reads CSARDGQAGGNEQFF. The CDR3 DNA follows: TGCAGTGCTAGAGATGGGCAGGCCGGGGGCAATGAGCAGTTCTTC.